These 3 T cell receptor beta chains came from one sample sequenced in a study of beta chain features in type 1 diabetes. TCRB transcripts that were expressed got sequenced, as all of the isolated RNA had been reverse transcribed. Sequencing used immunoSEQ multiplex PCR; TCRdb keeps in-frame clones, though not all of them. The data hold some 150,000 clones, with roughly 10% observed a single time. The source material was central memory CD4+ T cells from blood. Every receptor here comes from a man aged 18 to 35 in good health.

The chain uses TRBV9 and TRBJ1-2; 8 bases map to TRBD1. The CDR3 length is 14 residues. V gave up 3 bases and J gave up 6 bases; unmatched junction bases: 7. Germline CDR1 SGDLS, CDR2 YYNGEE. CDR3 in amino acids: CASSARGLRNGYTF. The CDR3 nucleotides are TGTGCCAGCAGCGCCAGGGGGCTCAGGAATGGCTACACCTTC.

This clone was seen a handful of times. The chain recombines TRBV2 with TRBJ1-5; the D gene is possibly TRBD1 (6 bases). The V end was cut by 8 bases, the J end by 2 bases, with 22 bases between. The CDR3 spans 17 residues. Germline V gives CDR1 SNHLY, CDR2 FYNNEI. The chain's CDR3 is CASGYQDRGSRNQPQHF. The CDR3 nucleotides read TGTGCCAGCGGCTACCAGGACAGAGGGAGTCGCAATCAGCCCCAGCATTTT.

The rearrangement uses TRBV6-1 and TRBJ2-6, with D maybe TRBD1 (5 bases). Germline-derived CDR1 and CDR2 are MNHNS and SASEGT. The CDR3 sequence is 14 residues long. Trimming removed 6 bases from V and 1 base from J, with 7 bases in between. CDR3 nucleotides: TGTGCCAGCAGACAGGAGTCTGGGGCCAACGTCCTGACTTTC. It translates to CASRQESGANVLTF.